What follows is one TCR beta chain and its context. Its antigen remains unknown. The data originate from a study of graft-versus-host responses after intestinal transplantation. Overall study: Recipients underwent multivisceral, liver-intestinal, or isolated intestinal transplants. Anti-thymocyte globulin induction preceded about three years of tacrolimus and steroid maintenance in all recipients.

V was pared by 4 bases and J by 5 bases, with 4 bases of the junction left unmatched. This CDR3 is built from 14 residues. Germline CDR1 SGHRS, CDR2 YFSETQ. Study findings and constraints: Marrow from the recipient contained GvH clones, some of which had appeared first in ileum or blood. Early after transplant, HvG clones declined as circulating GvH clones peaked.

Here immunoSEQ multiplex PCR was the method, and the copy in TCRdb shows in-frame clones only, minus some. The sample records 25,000 to 35,000 clones, 87% being singletons. Source: PBMCs, taken around 62 weeks after intestinal transplantation. This clonotype was sampled from a human patient who received an intestinal transplant, so some T cells may come from the graft donor. V usage is TRBV5-1 and J usage is TRBJ2-5; 11 positions match TRBD1. The CDR3: CASSRDRGMETQYF. CDR3 DNA sequence: TGCGCCAGCAGCCGGGACAGGGGGATGGAGACCCAGTACTTC.